Listed here is a single T cell receptor beta chain. What it binds is not known. The CDR3 length is 16 residues. V gave up 0 bases and J gave up 7 bases; unmatched junction bases: 11. From germline, CDR1 is KGHSH and CDR2 LQKENI. This specimen belongs to a study of cytomegalovirus exposure and HLA in healthy donors. PCR was performed using 60 Vbeta and 13 Jbeta primers. The assay was immunoSEQ multiplex PCR, and TCRdb's table has in-frame clones only and misses some. The sample has 100,000 or so clones; 60% to 85% are singletons. Study results and limitations: V- and J-gene trimming of TCR beta was linked (in a later analysis) to a missense DCLRE1C variant. Over 150 TCR beta chains were listed as cytomegalovirus-associated. Donors belonging to an Asian-associated ancestry cluster reportedly showed fewer N-insertions in productive TCRs than the approximately 670-donor mean, according to what a later analysis found.

The J gene is TRBJ2-7, the V gene TRBV18; 8 bases are a match to TRBD2. The sequenced material came from PBMCs. This TCR was sampled from a female donor in good health and CMV-seronegative. Written as DNA, the CDR3 is TGTGCCAGCTCACCACCGACCGGGACTAGGTCGGAAGAGCAGTACTTC. Its protein is CASSPPTGTRSEEQYF.